This T cell receptor (beta chain) is drawn from a study of T cells in Graves' hyperthyroidism and ophthalmopathy. Points from the study as a whole: The majority of expanded thyroid clonotypes above 0.001 also appeared in blood.

The TCR beta CDR3 regions underwent amplification using RNA transcripts as the source. Carried out on the TCR CDR3, a first-round RT-PCR used the HTBI primer set. Each CDR3 protein gets one entry after TCRdb re-called the multiplex PCR reads with MiXCR. The data show some 740,000 distinct CDR3 sequences, about 15% seen once. This CDR3 is built from 15 residues. Trimming left V 1 base short and J 1 base short, with 12 bases between. Germline CDR1 SGHRS, CDR2 YFSETQ. This clonotype was detected a few times. Its antigen is still unknown. Recently diagnosed hyperthyroidism of less than 2 months' duration affected patients aged 18 to 65. Researchers barred patients who had uncontrolled infection, other autoimmune disease, pregnancy or lactation. About 10 ml of fresh peripheral blood supplied the PBMCs.

The V and J genes are TRBV5-1 and TRBJ2-7; D is uncertain. This TCR was recovered from a woman younger than 30 with Graves' hyperthyroidism. The material sequenced was blood. CDR3 region: CASSLRAEFSYEQYF. As DNA, the CDR3 is TGCGCCAGCAGCTTGAGGGCGGAGTTTTCCTACGAGCAGTACTTC.